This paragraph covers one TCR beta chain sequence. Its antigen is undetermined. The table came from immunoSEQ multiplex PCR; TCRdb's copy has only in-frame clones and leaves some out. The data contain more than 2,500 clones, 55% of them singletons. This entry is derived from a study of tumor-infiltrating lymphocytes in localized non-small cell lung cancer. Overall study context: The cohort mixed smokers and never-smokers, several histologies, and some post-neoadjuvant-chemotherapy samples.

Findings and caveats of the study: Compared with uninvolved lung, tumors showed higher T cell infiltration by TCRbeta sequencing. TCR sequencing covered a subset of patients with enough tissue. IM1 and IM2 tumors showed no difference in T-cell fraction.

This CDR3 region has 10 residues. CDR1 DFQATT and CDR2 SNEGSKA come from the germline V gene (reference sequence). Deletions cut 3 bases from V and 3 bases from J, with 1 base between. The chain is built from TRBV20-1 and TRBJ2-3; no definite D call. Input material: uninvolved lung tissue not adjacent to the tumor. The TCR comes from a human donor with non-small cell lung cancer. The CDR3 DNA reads TGCAGTGCTAGTACAGATACGCAGTATTTT. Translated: CSASTDTQYF.